This T cell receptor (beta chain) derives from a study of T cell responses to AZD1222 COVID-19 vaccine. The study, taken as a whole, reports: Repertoire collection took place solely once the T cell response had peaked.

Comments on this clone: As yet, its antigen is unknown.

Germline-derived CDR1 and CDR2 are SGHTA and FQGNSA. CDR3 length equals 13 residues. V was pared by 6 bases and J by 7 bases, with 13 bases between. Assay: immunoSEQ multiplex PCR; the TCRdb copy retains only in-frame clones and omits some. The sample shows some 100,000 clones, nearly 90% of them seen only once. This sequence was found in an adult in good health. The chain has TRBV7-2 and TRBJ1-5; D perhaps matches TRBD1 (5 bases). The specimen comprised peripheral blood, sampled on day 0 of MenACWY control vaccination. CDR3 in DNA: TGTGCCAGCAGTTATGGGGGGGGGCAGCCCCAGCATTTT. Its protein is CASSYGGGQPQHF.